This entry lists 31 T cell receptor beta chains sequenced from one sample in a study of early T cells in non-severe SARS-CoV-2 infection. TCRdb independently ran MiXCR on the 5' RACE reads; one entry per CDR3 protein. Altogether some 45,000 distinct CDR3 sequences are present, 4% to 4.5% being singletons, with the ten largest covering roughly 3%. Sequenced material: whole blood. These receptors originate from an adult who was a healthcare worker with PCR-confirmed SARS-CoV-2 infection or an uninfected control (not recorded which).

In this sample, this clonotype turned up many times. The J gene is TRBJ1-3, the V gene TRBV3-1; D not certain. V was clipped by 7 bases and J by 0 bases, with 10 bases between them. Germline values: CDR1 LGHDT, CDR2 YNNKEL (reference sequence). CDR3 size: 14 residues. The CDR3 sequence is CASTPRVSGNTIYF. CDR3 nucleotide sequence: TGTGCCAGCACCCCGAGGGTCTCTGGAAACACCATATATTTT.

This clonotype has a count of ten or more. V is TRBV20-1 and J is TRBJ1-5; no firm D call. Germline V gene data show CDR1 as DFQATT and CDR2 as SNEGSKA (reference sequence). Trimming pared 3 bases from V and 7 bases from J, leaving 16 bases between. The CDR3 covers 14 residues. The CDR3 protein is CSASWTLFQQPQHF. The CDR3 bases are TGCAGTGCTAGCTGGACCCTCTTCCAGCAGCCCCAGCATTTT.

V gene TRBV7-9 combines with J gene TRBJ2-5; 8 bases are a match to TRBD2. Germline CDR1 SEHNR, CDR2 FQNEAQ (reference sequence). The CDR3 is made up of 14 amino acids. V gave up 5 bases and J gave up 1 base; unmatched junction bases: 3. The CDR3 region is CASSPSGPQETQYF. DNA of the CDR3: TGTGCCAGCAGCCCTAGCGGGCCCCAAGAGACCCAGTACTTC.

This clonotype was observed a few times. This sequence joins TRBV30 and TRBJ2-3, with unresolved D. The CDR3 is 12 residues long. V was cut by 5 bases and J by 1 base, with 7 bases left in between. The germline gives CDR1 GTSNPN, CDR2 SVGIG (reference sequence). CDR3 bases: TGTGCCTGGGGTCCGGGCACAGATACGCAGTATTTT. This translates into CAWGPGTDTQYF. Full variable domain (outside the CDR3, taken from reference TRBV30 and TRBJ2-3): SQTIHQWPATLVQPVGSPLSLECTVEGTSNPNLYWYRQAAGRGLQLLFYSVGIGQISSEVPQNLSASRPQDRQFILSSKKLLLSDSGFYLCAWGPGTDTQYFGPGTRLTVL.

There are many counts of this clonotype. The chain couples TRBV12-3 or TRBV12-4 to TRBJ2-7; D is unresolved. The CDR3 consists of 12 residues. V was cut by 2 bases and J by 5 bases, with 7 bases left in between. CDR3 sequence (DNA): TGTGCCAGCAGTTTAATGACACACGAGCAGTACTTC. It encodes CASSLMTHEQYF.

In this sample, this clonotype turned up many times. The chain recombines TRBV20-1 with TRBJ1-4; 8 bases align to TRBD1. Germline V lookup: CDR1 DFQATT, CDR2 SNEGSKA (reference sequence). This CDR3 comprises 15 residues. The junction had 8 bases not matched to a gene; V was cut back by 0 bases and J by 8 bases. CDR3 in amino acids: CSARDPRQGREKLFF. Written as DNA, the CDR3 is TGCAGTGCTAGAGATCCTCGACAGGGGAGAGAAAAACTGTTTTTT.

This clonotype was detected many times. The chain carries TRBV11-3 and TRBJ2-5, with TRBD2 identical over 15 bases. The germline CDR1 and CDR2 sequences are SGHNT and YENEEA. Unmatched junction bases numbered 5, after V lost 5 bases and J lost 4 bases. CDR3 length: 16 amino acids. CDR3 sequence (DNA): TGTGCCAGCAGCCCGGGACTAGCGGGGGGAGGAGAGACCCAGTACTTC. Its protein is CASSPGLAGGGETQYF.

This clonotype has a count of ten or more. The chain joins TRBV18 to TRBJ1-2, with 8 bases aligning to TRBD1. Germline CDR1 is KGHSH and CDR2 is LQKENI. This CDR3 contains 15 residues. V lost 5 bases, J lost 3 bases, and 8 bases stayed unmatched. The CDR3 protein is CASSSDRGTHYGYTF. Written as DNA, the CDR3 is TGTGCCAGCTCATCCGACAGGGGCACCCACTATGGCTACACCTTC.

In its sample, this clonotype was seen many times. This chain uses TRBV19 with TRBJ2-7; 7 bases align to TRBD1. Germline V gene sequence: CDR1 LNHDA, CDR2 SQIVND (reference sequence). The CDR3 consists of 15 residues. V dropped 3 bases and J dropped 0; count of bases not matched to a gene: 5. The CDR3, as DNA: TGTGCCAGTAGTATGGGGACAGATCCCTCCTACGAGCAGTACTTC. Encoded protein: CASSMGTDPSYEQYF.

This clonotype was recorded many times. This chain connects TRBV5-4 to TRBJ2-1; D is perhaps TRBD2 (7 bases). With 7 bases removed from V and 7 bases from J, the gap between germline ends came to 15 bases. Germline CDR1 SGHNT, CDR2 YYREEE (reference sequence). This CDR3 spans 13 amino acids. The DNA of the CDR3 is TGTGCCAGCGGGGAGGGGGAACTAAATGAGCAGTTCTTC. It specifies CASGEGELNEQFF.

This clonotype was seen at least ten times. The chain couples TRBV29-1 to TRBJ1-2; no clear D gene. The CDR3 extends over 13 amino acids. Germline V gives CDR1 SQVTM, CDR2 ANQGSEA. The V end was cut by 6 bases, the J end by 4 bases, with 15 bases between. CDR3 in DNA: TGCAGCGTCACGGGCCGTCTCAGCTATGGCTACACCTTC. Protein product: CSVTGRLSYGYTF.

The J gene is TRBJ1-2, the V gene TRBV6-2 or TRBV6-3, with a possible D match to TRBD1 (5 bases). Germline V gene data show CDR1 as MNHEY and CDR2 as SVGEGT. V was cut by 0 bases and J by 2 bases, with 13 bases left in between. This CDR3 contains 16 residues. The CDR3 region has the DNA TGTGCCAGCAGTTACTCGACTCGGGGCAGCAACTATGGCTACACCTTC. Residues: CASSYSTRGSNYGYTF.

This clonotype was seen at least ten times. CDR3 nucleotides: TGTGCCAGCAGCGTGGGTATCAAAGGTGTTAATTCACCCCTCCACTTT. Its protein is CASSVGIKGVNSPLHF. The V and J genes are TRBV9 and TRBJ1-6; the D is unclear. Germline CDR1 SGDLS, CDR2 YYNGEE. Trimming took off 2 bases at V and 6 bases at J, with 15 bases between the two ends. CDR3 size: 16 residues.

This rearrangement joins TRBV12-5 to TRBJ2-5; D call uncertain. The germline V gene has CDR1 LGHNT and CDR2 FRNRAP. Trimming shortened V by 3 bases and J by 4 bases, and 9 bases separated the two germline ends. The CDR3 length is 13 residues. The CDR3 nucleotides read TGTGCTAGTGGTTTCCCTCGAGGAGAGACCCAGTACTTC. It codes for CASGFPRGETQYF.

This clonotype was seen at least ten times. The rearrangement joins TRBV6-2 or TRBV6-3 to TRBJ2-7; maybe TRBD2 (5 bases). This CDR3 comprises 13 residues. Per the germline V gene, CDR1 is MNHEY and CDR2 is SVGEGT. V was cut by 2 bases and J by 4 bases, with 9 bases left in between. The CDR3 DNA reads TGTGCCAGCAGTTACGCGGGTTGGTACGAGCAGTACTTC. Its protein product is CASSYAGWYEQYF.

The J gene is TRBJ2-7, the V gene TRBV5-1, with D tentatively TRBD1 (5 bases). Trimming took off 3 bases at V and 0 bases at J, with 10 bases between the two ends. This CDR3 is 14 amino acids long. CDR1 and CDR2 (germline): SGHRS, YFSETQ. CDR3 DNA sequence: TGCGCCAGCAGCTCAGGGTATAACTCCTACGAGCAGTACTTC. Its protein is CASSSGYNSYEQYF.

The chain is built from TRBV6-6 and TRBJ2-7; D might be TRBD2 (6 bases). The germline V gene encodes CDR1 MNHNY and CDR2 SVGAGI (reference sequence). The CDR3 totals 16 residues. The germline V and J ends were trimmed by 3 bases and 0 bases, with 15 bases remaining between them. DNA for the CDR3: TGTGCCAGCAGTTATTCCCAGGGACTTAACTCCTACGAGCAGTACTTC. Its translation is CASSYSQGLNSYEQYF.

This clonotype has at least ten counts. Written as DNA, the CDR3 is TGTGCCAGTAGTCTTTCCGACAGGGGGCCGGGTGGCTACACCTTC. This translates into CASSLSDRGPGGYTF. This chain connects TRBV19 to TRBJ1-2; 10 nucleotides align to TRBD1. Germline loops: CDR1 LNHDA, CDR2 SQIVND (reference sequence). The CDR3 has 15 residues. The V gene end was trimmed by 5 bases and the J gene end by 7 bases; junction bases not matched to a gene: 10.

This clonotype has ten or more counts. The V gene is TRBV6-5, the J gene TRBJ2-4; TRBD1 matches 9 bases. Losses at the gene ends were 0 bases for V and 3 bases for J; bases not matched to a gene: 6. The CDR3 covers 17 residues. Germline V gives CDR1 MNHEY, CDR2 SVGAGI. CDR3 protein: CASSYSGQGKGKNIQYF. The CDR3 coding sequence is TGTGCCAGCAGTTACTCCGGACAGGGGAAGGGCAAAAACATTCAGTACTTC.

This clonotype was seen repeatedly, ten times or more. The chain joins TRBV30 to TRBJ2-1; D is uncertain. CDR1 and CDR2 (germline): GTSNPN, SVGIG (reference sequence). Trimming cost V 3 bases and J 9 bases, with 15 bases left between them. This CDR3 is built from 13 residues. The CDR3 bases are TGTGCCTGGAGCTTCCCCCCGTTGGGTGAGCAGTTCTTC. Translated, it gives CAWSFPPLGEQFF. Full variable domain (missing parts from reference TRBV30 and TRBJ2-1): SQTIHQWPATLVQPVGSPLSLECTVEGTSNPNLYWYRQAAGRGLQLLFYSVGIGQISSEVPQNLSASRPQDRQFILSSKKLLLSDSGFYLCAWSFPPLGEQFFGPGTRLTVL.

This clonotype occurred many times. V and J are TRBV7-9 and TRBJ2-1, with D possibly TRBD1 on 5 matching bases. V was trimmed by 3 bases and J by 10 bases, leaving 16 bases between them. The CDR3 consists of 14 residues. Germline lookup yields CDR1 SEHNR and CDR2 FQNEAQ (reference sequence). The CDR3: CASSFRAGPEEQFF. The CDR3 region has the DNA TGTGCCAGCAGCTTTCGCGCAGGGCCAGAGGAGCAGTTCTTC.

This clonotype turned up a few times. This chain links TRBV29-1 with TRBJ2-1; no clear D. V shed 7 bases and J shed 1 base, with 17 bases lying between them. The CDR3 is made up of 15 amino acids. Per the germline V gene, CDR1 is SQVTM and CDR2 is ANQGSEA. CDR3 amino acids: CSAITAHLSYNEQFF. CDR3 DNA sequence: TGCAGCGCCATCACCGCCCACTTGTCCTACAATGAGCAGTTCTTC.

This clonotype was seen at least ten times. This chain uses TRBV6-1 with TRBJ1-6; no firm D call. The CDR3 totals 11 residues. Germline CDR1 reads MNHNS; CDR2 reads SASEGT. Trimming removed 8 bases from V and 13 bases from J, with 12 bases in between. The CDR3 DNA follows: TGTGCCAGCTTGTCTGTGGGGCCCCTCCACTTT. As protein: CASLSVGPLHF.

This clonotype has at least ten counts. The chain is built from TRBV7-6 and TRBJ2-1; 7 bases line up with TRBD2. There are 13 residues in the CDR3. Trimming at V came to 5 bases and at J to 7 bases, leaving 5 bases not matched to a gene. Germline assignment: CDR1 SGHVS and CDR2 FNYEAQ. CDR3 DNA: TGTGCCAGCAGCCCCGGACTAGTTAATGAGCAGTTCTTC. Translating it yields CASSPGLVNEQFF.

This clonotype was counted ten times or more. This sequence joins TRBV5-5 and TRBJ2-5; TRBD2 might be the D (5 bases). This CDR3 is built from 14 residues. CDR1 and CDR2 from the germline V gene are SGHKS and YYEKEE (reference sequence). The V end was cut by 0 bases, the J end by 4 bases, with 10 bases between. The CDR3 region is CASSLAGSGETQYF. The CDR3 DNA follows: TGTGCCAGCAGCTTGGCGGGGTCCGGAGAGACCCAGTACTTC.

This clonotype was found many times. The rearrangement joins TRBV11-2 to TRBJ2-6; no firm D call. V gave up 2 bases and J gave up 3 bases, with 8 bases separating them. CDR1 is SGHAT and CDR2 is FQNNGV in the germline V gene. The CDR3 has 15 residues. CDR3 nucleotide sequence: TGTGCCAGCAGCTTATCACCTGGTGGGGCCAACGTCCTGACTTTC. Its protein product is CASSLSPGGANVLTF.

This clonotype was counted ten times or more. The genes are TRBV7-9 and TRBJ2-2; 7 nucleotides line up with TRBD1. The CDR3 is made up of 13 amino acids. Looked up from germline, CDR1 is SEHNR and CDR2 is FQNEAQ (reference sequence). Losses at the gene ends were 11 bases for V and 3 bases for J; bases not matched to a gene: 6. The CDR3 here is CAAPQGDTGELFF. In DNA form, the CDR3 reads TGTGCCGCTCCCCAGGGGGACACCGGGGAGCTGTTTTTT.

At least ten counts were recorded for this clonotype. CDR3 sequence reads: CASSQDVAGGDEQFF. For the CDR3, the DNA is TGTGCCAGCAGCCAAGATGTAGCGGGAGGGGATGAGCAGTTCTTC. The chain joins TRBV3-1 to TRBJ2-1; 11 positions match TRBD2. V was pared by 0 bases and J by 8 bases, with 3 bases of the junction left unmatched. Germline assignment: CDR1 LGHDT and CDR2 YNNKEL (reference sequence). The CDR3 consists of 15 residues.

This clonotype occurred many times. The rearrangement uses TRBV29-1 and TRBJ2-7, with 13 bases matching TRBD2. The CDR3 sequence is 15 residues long. J gave up 0 bases and V 4 bases, and 3 bases lay outside the gene matches. Looked up from germline, CDR1 is SQVTM and CDR2 is ANQGSEA. CDR3 sequence (DNA): TGCAGCGTTGGGGGGACTAGCGGGGCCTCCTACGAGCAGTACTTC. It specifies CSVGGTSGASYEQYF.

In this sample, this clonotype turned up many times. This sequence joins TRBV9 and TRBJ2-3; no firm D call. Trimming took 4 bases from V and 3 from J, leaving 15 bases between them. The CDR3 has 15 amino acids. The germline V gene encodes CDR1 SGDLS and CDR2 YYNGEE. CDR3 nucleotides: TGTGCCAGCAGCAACCCGGGCGGCCCTACAGATACGCAGTATTTT. The encoded protein is CASSNPGGPTDTQYF.

This clonotype showed up just a few times. In DNA form, the CDR3 reads TGTGCCAGCAGCTTTGATGACAGCGCTTACAATGAGCAGTTCTTC. Protein product: CASSFDDSAYNEQFF. V is TRBV5-5 and J is TRBJ2-1, with D perhaps matching TRBD1 (5 bases). The V end lost 2 bases, the J end lost 4 bases, and 13 bases lay between the germline ends. This CDR3 contains 15 residues. Germline V gene lookup returns CDR1 SGHKS and CDR2 YYEKEE (reference sequence).